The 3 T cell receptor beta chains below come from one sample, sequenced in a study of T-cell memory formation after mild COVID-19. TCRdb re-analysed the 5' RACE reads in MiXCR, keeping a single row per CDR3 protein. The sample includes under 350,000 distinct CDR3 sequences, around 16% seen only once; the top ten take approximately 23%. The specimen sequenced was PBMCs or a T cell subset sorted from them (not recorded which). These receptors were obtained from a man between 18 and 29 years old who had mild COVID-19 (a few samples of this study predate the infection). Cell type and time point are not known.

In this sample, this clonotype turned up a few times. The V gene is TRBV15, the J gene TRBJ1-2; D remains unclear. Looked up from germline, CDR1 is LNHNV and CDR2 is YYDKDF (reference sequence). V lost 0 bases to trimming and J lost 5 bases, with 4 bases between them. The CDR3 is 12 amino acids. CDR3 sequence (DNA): TGTGCCACCAGCAGAGATCAATATGGCTACACCTTC. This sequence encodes CATSRDQYGYTF. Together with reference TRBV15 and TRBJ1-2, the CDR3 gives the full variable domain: DAMVIQNPRYQVTQFGKPVTLSCSQTLNHNVMYWYQQKSSQAPKLLFHYYDKDFNNEADTPDNFQSRRPNTSFCFLDIRSPGLGDTAMYLCATSRDQYGYTFGSGTRLTVV.

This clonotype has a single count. This CDR3 reads CASSEGTRTYEKLFF. CDR3 sequence (DNA): TGTGCCTCGTCTGAGGGGACAAGGACATATGAAAAACTGTTTTTT. V gene TRBV7-9 combines with J gene TRBJ1-4; possibly TRBD1 for D (6 bases). Trimming cost V 11 bases and J 6 bases, with 22 bases left between them. The CDR3 extends over 15 amino acids. Germline V CDR1 and CDR2: SEHNR, FQNEAQ (reference sequence).

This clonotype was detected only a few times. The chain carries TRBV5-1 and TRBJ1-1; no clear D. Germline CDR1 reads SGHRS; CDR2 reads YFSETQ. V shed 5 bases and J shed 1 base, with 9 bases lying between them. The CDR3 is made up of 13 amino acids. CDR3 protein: CASSSEQNTEAFF. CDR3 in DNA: TGCGCCAGCAGTAGTGAGCAGAACACTGAAGCTTTCTTT.